The 22 T cell receptor beta chains below were found in one sample sequenced in a study of cytomegalovirus exposure and HLA in healthy donors. The PCR made use of 60 Vbeta and 13 Jbeta primers. TCRdb's table, derived via immunoSEQ multiplex PCR, lists solely in-frame clones and lacks some. This table lists tens of thousands of clones. Sequencing input: PBMCs. These receptors came from a woman aged 30 to 39 in good health and CMV-seropositive.

The genes are TRBV4-2 and TRBJ2-2, with D possibly being TRBD2 (6 bases). V was clipped by 1 base and J by 0 bases, with 12 bases between them. The CDR3 sequence is 17 residues long. Germline values: CDR1 LGHNA, CDR2 YNFKEQ. The CDR3: CASSQARLDANTGELFF. Written as DNA, the CDR3 is TGTGCCAGCAGCCAAGCCCGACTAGACGCGAACACCGGGGAGCTGTTTTTT.

The chain uses TRBV10-3 and TRBJ2-6; possible D gene TRBD1, 7 bases. The germline CDR1 and CDR2 sequences are ENHRY and SYGVKD. The CDR3 spans 19 residues. Trimming took off 4 bases at V and 2 bases at J, with 21 bases between the two ends. CDR3 nucleotides: TGTGCCATCAGTGCCGCTGGGACGCCAGGGGGGACTGGGGCCAACGTCCTGACTTTC. Its protein is CAISAAGTPGGTGANVLTF.

A note on this clone: The final CDR3 position lacks the conserved phenylalanine or tryptophan, pointing to a likely read error. No DNA is shown, since the ends of the CDR3 on it are uncertain; the CDR3 is the one TCRdb lists. The CDR3 is CSVEDWGQGAL. This chain connects TRBV29-1 to TRBJ1-2; the D call in the table, TRBD1, was not verified against the DNA. Germline V lookup: CDR1 SQVTM, CDR2 ANQGSEA. The CDR3 spans 11 residues, counting both ends.

The chain uses TRBV6-1 and TRBJ1-5; D uncertain. The CDR3 is 12 amino acids. The V and J ends lost 9 bases and 1 base respectively, with 7 bases between them. Per germline, CDR1 MNHNS and CDR2 SASEGT. The chain's CDR3 is CASRRSNQPQHF. As DNA, the CDR3 is TGTGCCAGTCGCCGGAGCAATCAGCCCCAGCATTTT.

The chain is built from TRBV6-1 and TRBJ2-5, with a weak D call TRBD2 (5 bases). V shed 4 bases and J shed 4 bases, with 10 bases lying between them. The germline CDR1 and CDR2 sequences are MNHNS and SASEGT. The CDR3 contains 13 residues. CDR3 loop: CASSGLRIETQYF. In DNA, the CDR3 is TGTGCCAGCAGTGGACTAAGAATAGAGACCCAGTACTTC.

The chain links TRBV7-9 to TRBJ2-3; TRBD1 matches at 9 bases. This CDR3 is built from 15 residues. CDR1 and CDR2 (germline): SEHNR, FQNEAQ (reference sequence). With 5 bases clipped from V and 1 base from J, the junction kept 4 bases outside the gene matches. The DNA for the CDR3 is TGTGCCAGCAGCGAGCGGACAGGGGGCACAGATACGCAGTATTTT. Translating gives CASSERTGGTDTQYF.

The chain joins TRBV18 to TRBJ1-2; weak D call: TRBD1 (6 bases). Germline CDR1 and CDR2: KGHSH and LQKENI. The ends were cut back, 4 bases at V and 2 bases at J, with 14 bases in the middle. The CDR3 sequence is 15 residues long. CDR3 bases: TGTGCCAGCTCACGCTCCACAGGGAGCAACTATGGCTACACCTTC. Its translation: CASSRSTGSNYGYTF.

The V gene is TRBV27, the J gene TRBJ2-1, with 8 bases that match TRBD2. V dropped 4 bases and J dropped 5; count of bases not matched to a gene: 7. This CDR3 is built from 15 residues. From germline, CDR1 is MNHEY and CDR2 SMNVEV (reference sequence). CDR3 in amino acids: CASSSQRETHNEQFF. As DNA, the CDR3 is TGTGCCAGCAGTTCTCAGCGGGAGACACACAATGAGCAGTTCTTC.

The chain has TRBV2 and TRBJ1-4; 8 nucleotides agree with TRBD1. The CDR3 sequence is 14 residues long. After removal of 3 bases from V and 12 bases from J, the junction contained 9 bases not matched to a gene. CDR1 and CDR2 (germline): SNHLY, FYNNEI. This chain's CDR3 is CASSERAGGAELFF. The CDR3 DNA reads as TGTGCCAGCAGTGAGAGGGCAGGGGGCGCGGAACTGTTTTTT.

The chain recombines TRBV30 with TRBJ2-3, with a possible D match to TRBD2 (6 bases). Trimming removed 5 bases at V and 1 base at J, with 13 bases between. There are 14 residues in the CDR3. In germline, CDR1 is GTSNPN, CDR2 SVGIG (reference sequence). CDR3 nucleotides: TGTGCCTGGGCCGTGGGACTGGGCACAGATACGCAGTATTTT. Translated, it gives CAWAVGLGTDTQYF.

The rearrangement uses TRBV2 and TRBJ2-3; possible D gene TRBD2, 5 bases. This CDR3 is built from 15 residues. Trimming cost V 4 bases and J 0 bases, with 11 bases left between them. Germline CDR1 and CDR2: SNHLY and FYNNEI. CDR3 coding DNA: TGTGCCAGCAGTGCGGAGCGGACTAGCACAGATACGCAGTATTTT. Translated, it gives CASSAERTSTDTQYF. Supplemented by reference TRBV2 and TRBJ2-3, the full variable domain reads EPEVTQTPSHQVTQMGQEVILRCVPISNHLYFYWYRQILGQKVEFLVSFYNNEISEKSEIFDDQFSVERPDGSNFTLKIRSTKLEDSAMYFCASSAERTSTDTQYFGPGTRLTVL.

The chain uses TRBV5-1 and TRBJ1-6, with TRBD1 matching over 11 bases. This CDR3 has 16 amino acids. After removal of 5 bases from V and 9 bases from J, the junction contained 10 bases not matched to a gene. Germline V lookup: CDR1 SGHRS, CDR2 YFSETQ. CDR3 loop: CASRGQGAPGLSPLHF. The CDR3 DNA is TGCGCCAGCAGAGGACAGGGGGCGCCGGGGCTTTCACCCCTCCACTTT.

The J gene is TRBJ2-7, the V gene TRBV18; D gene uncertain. The length of the CDR3 is 14 residues. Per the germline V gene, CDR1 is KGHSH and CDR2 is LQKENI. The V gene lost 3 bases and the J gene lost 2 bases, with 11 bases spanning the gap. This CDR3 is CASSPEDQAYEQYF. CDR3 in DNA: TGTGCCAGCTCACCCGAAGACCAGGCCTACGAGCAGTACTTC.

The chain links TRBV4-2 to TRBJ2-5; 7 nucleotides match TRBD1. This CDR3 spans 14 amino acids. Germline assignment: CDR1 LGHNA and CDR2 YNFKEQ. The trim removed 1 base at V and 2 bases at J, leaving 1 base unmatched. The CDR3 DNA is TGTGCCAGCAGCCAAGCGGGACAGCAAGAGACCCAGTACTTC. It codes for CASSQAGQQETQYF.

The rearrangement links TRBV28 to TRBJ1-1, with TRBD1 matching over 7 bases. Germline CDR1 MDHEN, CDR2 SYDVKM. V lost 5 bases to trimming and J lost 0 bases; unmatched junction nucleotides: 9. CDR3 length: 16 residues. The CDR3 region has the DNA TGTGCCAGCAGTAGGACAGGCGGTTTGGTGAACACTGAAGCTTTCTTT. Amino acids: CASSRTGGLVNTEAFF. Full variable domain (remainder filled in from reference TRBV28 and TRBJ1-1): DVKVTQSSRYLVKRTGEKVFLECVQDMDHENMFWYRQDPGLGLRLIYFSYDVKMKEKGDIPEGYSVSREKKERFSLILESASTNQTSMYLCASSRTGGLVNTEAFFGQGTRLTVV.

The chain employs TRBV29-1 and TRBJ2-3; 8 nucleotides align to TRBD1. The CDR3 runs 13 residues. CDR1 and CDR2 (germline): SQVTM, ANQGSEA. V lost 7 bases, J lost 0 bases, and 3 bases stayed unmatched. The CDR3 DNA reads TGCAGCGCCCGGACAGGGAGCACAGATACGCAGTATTTT. Encoded protein: CSARTGSTDTQYF.

The chain combines TRBV7-9 with TRBJ2-2; D unclear. The germline V gene encodes CDR1 SEHNR and CDR2 FQNEAQ (reference sequence). The CDR3 is made up of 9 amino acids. V dropped 11 bases and J dropped 4 bases, with 2 bases sitting between them. CDR3 loop: CALTGELFF. The CDR3 nucleotides read TGTGCCCTCACCGGGGAGCTGTTTTTT.

The V and J genes are TRBV7-9 and TRBJ2-7; 7 bases align to TRBD1. V lost 2 bases to trimming and J lost 2 bases; unmatched junction nucleotides: 6. CDR1 is SEHNR and CDR2 is FQNEAQ in the germline V gene (reference sequence). This CDR3 comprises 15 residues. CDR3 protein: CASSLSGTAAYEQYF. CDR3 nucleotides: TGTGCCAGCAGCTTATCCGGGACAGCAGCCTACGAGCAGTACTTC.

The J gene is TRBJ1-1, the V gene TRBV7-9, with TRBD1 matching over 7 bases. The V gene end was trimmed by 4 bases and the J gene end by 1 base; junction bases not matched to a gene: 0. The CDR3 loop spans 13 amino acids. Per germline, CDR1 SEHNR and CDR2 FQNEAQ (reference sequence). CDR3: CASSSGGNTEAFF. In DNA form, the CDR3 reads TGTGCCAGCAGCTCAGGGGGGAACACTGAAGCTTTCTTT.

V usage is TRBV2 and J usage is TRBJ2-2; perhaps TRBD1 as D (6 bases). CDR1 SNHLY and CDR2 FYNNEI come from the germline V gene. CDR3 length: 14 residues. V lost 7 bases, J lost 1 base, and 10 bases lay in between. CDR3 residues: CASMRGRNTGELFF. CDR3 sequence (DNA): TGTGCCAGCATGAGGGGGAGGAACACCGGGGAGCTGTTTTTT. Looking up the rest from reference TRBV2 and TRBJ2-2 gives the full variable domain: EPEVTQTPSHQVTQMGQEVILRCVPISNHLYFYWYRQILGQKVEFLVSFYNNEISEKSEIFDDQFSVERPDGSNFTLKIRSTKLEDSAMYFCASMRGRNTGELFFGEGSRLTVL.

The rearrangement links TRBV4-1 to TRBJ2-7; 9 positions agree with TRBD2. Trimming at V came to 1 base and at J to 5 bases, leaving 9 bases not matched to a gene. This CDR3 has 16 amino acids. Germline V gene sequence: CDR1 MGHRA, CDR2 YSYEKL. The CDR3 sequence is CASSQVPSGGNNEQYF. The CDR3 coding sequence is TGCGCCAGCAGCCAAGTTCCGAGCGGGGGGAATAACGAGCAGTACTTC.

The chain employs TRBV6-1 and TRBJ1-2; D is possibly TRBD1 (5 bases). CDR1 and CDR2 (germline): MNHNS, SASEGT. This CDR3 comprises 15 residues. V was pared by 6 bases and J by 7 bases, with 21 bases between. This CDR3 is CASRSDWGEGVGYTF. CDR3 bases: TGTGCCAGCAGGTCGGACTGGGGGGAAGGAGTTGGCTACACCTTC.